These 10 T cell receptor beta chains share one sample of origin, sequenced in a study of T cells after yellow fever vaccination (dated by TCRdb to between 2017 and 2020). Library preparation was by 5' RACE. Data came from an Illumina NovaSeq 6000. TCRdb trimmed the raw reads at Q25, called clones with MiXCR and kept productive beta chains. A single entry per CDR3 protein holds the most common genes and DNA from its merged rows. Present in this sample are about 320,000 distinct CDR3 sequences, about 4.5% of which were seen just once. In total, the top ten clones hold just under 20% of the sample. In the paper's terms, the treatment or condition label means: live attenuated yellow fever vaccine strain. Sequencing used PBMCs, obtained 15 days after the yellow fever booster vaccination. The receptor set was obtained from a man between 18 and 35 years old who received the YFV17D yellow fever vaccine.

The CDR3 here is CASSQDDGPPQHF. For the CDR3, the DNA is TGTGCCAGCAGCCAAGACGACGGGCCGCCCCAGCATTTT. J is TRBJ1-5 and V is TRBV4-2, with D unclear. Germline CDR1 reads LGHNA; CDR2 reads YNFKEQ. With 0 bases removed from V and 9 bases from J, the gap between germline ends came to 9 bases. This CDR3 spans 13 amino acids.

J is TRBJ1-4 and V is TRBV2; 7 bases fit TRBD1. This CDR3 region has 15 residues. With 4 bases clipped from V and 4 bases from J, the junction kept 6 bases outside the gene matches. CDR1 and CDR2 from the germline V gene are SNHLY and FYNNEI. CDR3 in amino acids: CASSASGQSNEKLFF. The CDR3 nucleotides are TGTGCCAGCAGTGCTTCGGGACAGAGTAATGAAAAACTGTTTTTT.

The CDR3: CASSSGSFRGDTQYF. The CDR3 DNA sequence: TGTGCCAGCAGCTCAGGGTCTTTCAGGGGAGATACGCAGTATTTT. The rearrangement uses TRBV5-6 and TRBJ2-3, with a possible D match to TRBD1 (6 bases). The germline V and J ends were trimmed by 3 bases and 5 bases, with 16 bases remaining between them. Germline CDR1 SGHDT, CDR2 YYEEEE. There are 15 residues in the CDR3.

This clonotype was detected only a few times. The chain joins TRBV4-3 to TRBJ2-5; 9 bases line up with TRBD2. Germline loops: CDR1 LGHNA, CDR2 YSLEER. The CDR3 loop spans 17 amino acids. V lost 0 bases and J lost 4; bases outside the gene matches: 9. CDR3: CASSQDRKRGVLETQYF. The CDR3 nucleotides are TGCGCCAGCAGCCAAGATCGGAAGCGGGGGGTCCTAGAGACCCAGTACTTC.

Many counts were recorded for this clonotype. The gene calls are TRBV20-1 and TRBJ2-3, with TRBD1 matching over 7 bases. The CDR3 covers 14 residues. CDR1 DFQATT and CDR2 SNEGSKA come from the germline V gene (reference sequence). Trimming took 6 bases from V and 2 from J; bases not matched to a gene: 8. CDR3 in amino acids: CSARRQGSTDTQYF. In DNA form, the CDR3 reads TGCAGTGCGCGAAGACAGGGCTCCACAGATACGCAGTATTTT.

The sample holds many counts of this clonotype. The chain uses TRBV7-9 and TRBJ1-2, with D tentatively TRBD1 (5 bases). The germline gives CDR1 SEHNR, CDR2 FQNEAQ (reference sequence). The CDR3 consists of 13 residues. Deletions cut 5 bases from V and 4 bases from J, with 11 bases between. The CDR3 DNA reads TGTGCCAGCAGCCGGGGGACGGGCTATGGCTACACCTTC. Its protein product is CASSRGTGYGYTF.

This clonotype showed up just a few times. V gene TRBV10-3 combines with J gene TRBJ2-5, with TRBD2 as a possible D gene (5 bases). The CDR3 consists of 13 residues. V lost 6 bases to trimming and J lost 3 bases, with 11 bases between them. The germline V gene encodes CDR1 ENHRY and CDR2 SYGVKD. For the CDR3, the DNA is TGTGCCATCAGCCTAGACTACGAAGAGACCCAGTACTTC. Residues: CAISLDYEETQYF.

The chain recombines TRBV4-2 with TRBJ2-3; 11 bases agree with TRBD2. From germline, CDR1 is LGHNA and CDR2 YNFKEQ. Trimming took 4 bases from V and 3 from J; bases not matched to a gene: 9. The CDR3 loop spans 17 amino acids. The CDR3 is CASSRRLAGSATDTQYF. In nucleotides, the CDR3 is TGTGCCAGCAGCCGACGACTAGCGGGGTCGGCTACAGATACGCAGTATTTT.

This clonotype was picked up many times. This rearrangement joins TRBV9 to TRBJ2-7; the D gene could be TRBD1 or TRBD2 (5 bases each). The V gene's germline CDR1 is SGDLS and CDR2 YYNGEE. The CDR3 contains 13 residues. V was clipped by 3 bases and J by 6 bases, with 13 bases between them. The CDR3 protein is CASSAGPGGEQYV. The CDR3 DNA sequence: TGTGCCAGCAGCGCTGGGCCTGGGGGCGAGCAGTACGTC.

This clonotype has a handful of counts. The chain combines TRBV7-9 with TRBJ2-1; D is tentatively TRBD1 or TRBD2 (5 bases each). The V end lost 1 base, the J end lost 4 bases, and 11 bases lay between the germline ends. Germline loops: CDR1 SEHNR, CDR2 FQNEAQ (reference sequence). The CDR3 length is 15 residues. The CDR3 DNA follows: TGTGCCAGCAGCTTAGGTTCCAGGGAGTACAATGAGCAGTTCTTC. Protein: CASSLGSREYNEQFF.